One and the same sample provided the 8 T cell receptor beta chains below, sequenced in a study of T cell responses to AZD1222 COVID-19 vaccine (dated by TCRdb to the early 2020s). The time point label on this specimen signifies: baseline before first vaccination. Taken with the paper, the label for treatment or condition translates to: meningococcal conjugate vaccine given as trial control. Preparation of the library involved the immunoSEQ multiplex PCR assay. The immuneACCESS repertoire file appears here via TCRdb, limited to in-frame rearrangements. These files lack a portion of the clones; in checked studies, under half of the deficit traces to unresolved V genes, and the cause of the others is not known. The sample table holds 100,000 to 150,000 clones, of which 90% were seen once. Less than 4.5% of the sample is held by the ten biggest clonotypes. The sample was peripheral blood, taken on day 0 of MenACWY control vaccination. These TCRs come from an adult in good health.

The chain is built from TRBV28 and TRBJ1-6; D gene ambiguous. Trimming removed 6 bases at V and 6 bases at J, with 6 bases between. Germline V gene data show CDR1 as MDHEN and CDR2 as SYDVKM. There are 12 residues in the CDR3. This CDR3 is CASRGSNSPLHF. The CDR3 DNA follows: TGTGCCAGCAGGGGGAGTAATTCACCCCTCCACTTT.

On this clone: This sample includes further DNA sequences coding for the same CDR3. The J gene is TRBJ2-3, the V gene TRBV7-3; D is unresolved. The CDR3 totals 13 residues. The germline V gene has CDR1 SGHTA and CDR2 FQGTGA. V lost 2 bases, J lost 3 bases, and 6 bases lay in between. The DNA of the CDR3 is TGTGCCAGCAGCTTAGGTGGTACAGATACGCAGTATTTT. Its translation is CASSLGGTDTQYF. Based on the CDR3 plus reference TRBV7-3 and TRBJ2-3, the full variable domain is GAGVSQTPSNKVTEKGKYVELRCDPISGHTALYWYRQSLGQGPEFLIYFQGTGAADDSGLPNDRFFAVRPEGSVSTLKIQRTERGDSAVYLCASSLGGTDTQYFGPGTRLTVL.

The chain employs TRBV6-2 or TRBV6-3 and TRBJ1-5, with D possibly being TRBD1 (6 bases). V was trimmed by 3 bases and J by 3 bases, leaving 15 bases between them. Germline assignment: CDR1 MNHEY and CDR2 SVGEGT. The CDR3 runs 16 residues. CDR3 bases: TGTGCCAGCAGTTATCGGAGGGGGTCACCCAATCAGCCCCAGCATTTT. Translated, it gives CASSYRRGSPNQPQHF.

The chain recombines TRBV6-2 or TRBV6-3 with TRBJ2-7, with 7 bases fitting TRBD1. This CDR3 is built from 13 residues. The J segment lost 2 bases and the V segment lost 5 bases, leaving 3 bases of the junction unmatched. Per the germline V gene, CDR1 is MNHEY and CDR2 is SVGEGT. CDR3 residues: CASSRTGPYEQYV. DNA for the CDR3: TGTGCCAGCAGTCGGACAGGACCCTACGAGCAGTACGTC.

This clone was observed a single time. The rearrangement joins TRBV6-4 to TRBJ2-3, with 9 bases that match TRBD2. Germline CDR1 MRHNA, CDR2 SNTAGT. The CDR3 loop spans 14 amino acids. With V trimmed by 5 bases and J by 4 bases, 4 bases remained unmatched. The CDR3: CASSLAGEADTQYF. CDR3 coding DNA: TGTGCCAGCAGTTTAGCGGGAGAGGCAGATACGCAGTATTTT.

The genes are TRBV19 and TRBJ1-5, with a possible D match to TRBD1 (5 bases). The germline CDR1 and CDR2 sequences are LNHDA and SQIVND (reference sequence). The V end lost 8 bases, the J end lost 4 bases, and 27 bases lay between the germline ends. The CDR3 has 18 residues. This CDR3 reads CASGYRLDTAITNQPQHF. The DNA of the CDR3 is TGTGCCAGTGGGTATAGGCTGGACACCGCCATTACTAATCAGCCCCAGCATTTT.

This clone has just one count. This chain uses TRBV12-3 or TRBV12-4 with TRBJ1-1; D gene uncertain. V was cut by 6 bases and J by 6 bases, with 14 bases left in between. The CDR3 has 13 residues. The CDR3 sequence is CASRDRHVAEAFF. The CDR3 bases are TGTGCCAGCAGGGATAGACATGTCGCTGAAGCTTTCTTT.

This clone was seen just once. The chain joins TRBV6-5 to TRBJ1-1, with a weak D call TRBD1 (5 bases). CDR3 length: 16 residues. Germline V CDR1 and CDR2: MNHEY, SVGAGI. The V end was cut by 2 bases, the J end by 3 bases, with 16 bases between. This chain's CDR3 is CASSYTWGGEHTEAFF. The CDR3 DNA is TGTGCCAGCAGTTACACCTGGGGCGGGGAGCACACTGAAGCTTTCTTT.